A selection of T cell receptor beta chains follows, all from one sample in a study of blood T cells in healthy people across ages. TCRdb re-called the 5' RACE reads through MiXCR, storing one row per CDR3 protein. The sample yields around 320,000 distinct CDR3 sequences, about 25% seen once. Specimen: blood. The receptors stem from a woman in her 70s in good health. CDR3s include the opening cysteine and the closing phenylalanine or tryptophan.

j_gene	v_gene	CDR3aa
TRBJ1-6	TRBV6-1	CASSVRRQGGSPLHF
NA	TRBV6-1	CASSAMGGTGGHEQYF
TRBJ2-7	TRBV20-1	CSASRPGTTYEQYF
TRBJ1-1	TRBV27	CASSFGGGGTEAFF
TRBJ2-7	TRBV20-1	CSARALLAAYEQYF
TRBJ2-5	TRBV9	CASSAYLQETQYF
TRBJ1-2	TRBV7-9	CASSFDRIHGYTF
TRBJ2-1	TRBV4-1	CASSQGNRGFYNEQFF
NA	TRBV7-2	CASSLEGGGSGSYEQYF
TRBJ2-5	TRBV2	CASNLAGETQYF
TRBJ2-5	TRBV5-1	CASSLSSSGYQETQYF
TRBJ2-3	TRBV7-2	CASSLLRERTDTQYF
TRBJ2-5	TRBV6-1	CASRHDGMGQETQYF
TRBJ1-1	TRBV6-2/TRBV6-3	CASSYGIMNTEAFF
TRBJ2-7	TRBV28	CATWRWSGEQYF
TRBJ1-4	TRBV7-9	CASSFFNVEKLFF
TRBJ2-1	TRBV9	CASSALSGTGVGNEQFF
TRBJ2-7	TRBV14	CASRSTSSAYEQYF
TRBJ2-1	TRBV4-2	CASSRPLAGTNNEQFF
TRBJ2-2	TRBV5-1	CASSLGSSGTNTGELFF
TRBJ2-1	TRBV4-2	CASSQDIASGRPPLVIF
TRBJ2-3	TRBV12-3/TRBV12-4	CASSFRITGTQYF
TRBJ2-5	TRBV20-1	CSARDPPGSQETQYF
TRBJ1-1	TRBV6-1	CASSERQGVNTEAFF
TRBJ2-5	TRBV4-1	CASSQDGTLYF
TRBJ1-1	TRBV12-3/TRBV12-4	CASSLAGGPEAFF
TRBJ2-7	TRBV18	CASAAQGNPNEQYF
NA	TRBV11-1	CASSRDLTRNEQFF
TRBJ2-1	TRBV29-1	CSASGGVRGEQFF
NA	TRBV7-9	CASSLGRINEQFF
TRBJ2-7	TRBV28	CASSPTGGASSYEQYF
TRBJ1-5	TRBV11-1	CATRSSGPNQPQHF
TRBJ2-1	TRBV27	CASSFETSGSYEQFF
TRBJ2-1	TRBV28	CASSPTGRSSYNEQFF
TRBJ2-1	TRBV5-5	CASSPGGQTNEQFF
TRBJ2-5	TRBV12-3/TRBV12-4	CASSPGATSGRGETQYF
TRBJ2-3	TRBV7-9	CASSQRQGKTDTQYF
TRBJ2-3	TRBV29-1	CSVDGASGSTDTQYF
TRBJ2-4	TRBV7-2	CASSFRTGKAKNIQYF
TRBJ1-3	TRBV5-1	CASSIGVSRNTIYF
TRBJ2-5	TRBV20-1	CSASRGGGQETQYF
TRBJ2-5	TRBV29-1	CSVGEEATQYF
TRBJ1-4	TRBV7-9	CASSYGTGSQKLFF
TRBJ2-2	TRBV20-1	CSAWRPAGGELFF
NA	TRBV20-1	CSARDLLREDEQYF
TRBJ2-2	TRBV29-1	CSAGGQYTGELFF
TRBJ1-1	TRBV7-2	CASSLLPARRAFF
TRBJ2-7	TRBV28	CANSSPDEQYF
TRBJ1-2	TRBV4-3	CASSQDSGTGTVVGYGYTF
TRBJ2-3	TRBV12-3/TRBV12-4	CASSALRGASTDTQYF
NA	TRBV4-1	CASSPGLAGGNEQFF
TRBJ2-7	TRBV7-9	CASSTGISGVYEQYF
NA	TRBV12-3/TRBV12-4	CASSLMGNEQFF
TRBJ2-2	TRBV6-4	CASSDLNTGELFF